This passage covers 21 T cell receptor beta chains from one sample sequenced in a study of T-cell reconstitution after alpha-beta-depleted transplantation in children. Unique molecular identifiers featured in how the TCRbeta library was prepared. TCRdb independently ran MiXCR on the PCR reads; one entry per CDR3 protein. This table has roughly 200,000 distinct CDR3 sequences, approximately 7% appearing once. The sequencing here drew on PBMCs, taken before TCRalphabeta/CD19-depleted stem cell transplant. Every receptor here comes from a boy between 2 and 10 years old with acute lymphoblastic leukemia, due to receive a stem cell transplant.

This clonotype showed up many times. The chain recombines TRBV7-2 with TRBJ2-1, with D possibly matching TRBD2 (5 bases). Germline-derived CDR1 and CDR2 are SGHTA and FQGNSA. Trimming pared 1 base from V and 9 bases from J, leaving 7 bases between. CDR3 length equals 12 residues. The CDR3 here is CASSLGTSEQFF. The CDR3, as DNA: TGTGCCAGCAGCTTAGGCACTAGTGAGCAGTTCTTC. Supplemented by reference TRBV7-2 and TRBJ2-1, the full variable domain reads GAGVSQSPSNKVTEKGKDVELRCDPISGHTALYWYRQSLGQGLEFLIYFQGNSAPDKSGLPSDRFSAERTGGSVSTLTIQRTQQEDSAVYLCASSLGTSEQFFGPGTRLTVL.

This sequence joins TRBV5-1 and TRBJ1-4; D uncertain. The CDR3 has 15 amino acids. Germline V lookup: CDR1 SGHRS, CDR2 YFSETQ. With 0 bases removed from V and 8 bases from J, the gap between germline ends came to 14 bases. CDR3 residues: CASSLARVSGEKLFF. In DNA form, the CDR3 reads TGCGCCAGCAGCTTGGCGCGGGTGAGTGGCGAAAAACTGTTTTTT.

This clonotype was seen ten or more times. The J gene is TRBJ2-2, the V gene TRBV29-1; 7 bases align to TRBD1. In germline, CDR1 is SQVTM, CDR2 ANQGSEA. CDR3 length: 13 amino acids. J was trimmed by 3 bases and V by 5 bases; bases with no gene match: 3. CDR3 loop: CSVRTGDTGELFF. CDR3 nucleotide sequence: TGCAGCGTTCGAACAGGGGACACCGGGGAGCTGTTTTTT.

This clonotype was detected many times. J is TRBJ2-1 and V is TRBV5-1; 9 nucleotides agree with TRBD1. J lost 6 bases, V lost 7 bases, and 14 bases had no gene match. There are 16 residues in the CDR3. Germline-derived CDR1 and CDR2 are SGHRS and YFSETQ. The CDR3 DNA is TGCGCCAGCTGTCTCACCGGGACAGGGCGGATCAATGAGCAGTTCTTC. It specifies CASCLTGTGRINEQFF.

This clonotype was counted at least ten times. The V gene is TRBV27, the J gene TRBJ1-2, with 7 bases fitting TRBD1. CDR1 is MNHEY and CDR2 is SMNVEV in the germline V gene (reference sequence). The CDR3 has 15 residues. The J segment lost 4 bases and the V segment lost 8 bases, leaving 13 bases of the junction unmatched. The CDR3 nucleotides read TGTGCCAGCGGTGGGACAGTGCCTCCCTTCTATGGCTACACCTTC. This codes for CASGGTVPPFYGYTF.

Judged by abundance, this clonotype is medium-sized (0.01 to 0.1%). The V gene is TRBV12-3 or TRBV12-4, the J gene TRBJ2-2, with TRBD2 matching over 8 bases. The V and J ends lost 2 bases and 5 bases, in that order; junction bases with no gene match: 4. The CDR3 spans 15 residues. The CDR3: CASSLKAGVTGELFF. In nucleotides, the CDR3 is TGTGCCAGCAGTTTAAAAGCGGGAGTAACCGGGGAGCTGTTTTTT.

Ten or more counts support this clonotype. CDR3 bases: TGTGCCAGCAGTCGAAGGGGGGGGTTGAATGAGCAGTTCTTC. This encodes CASSRRGGLNEQFF. This sequence joins TRBV28 and TRBJ2-1, with a tentative D call TRBD2 (7 bases). The CDR3 is 14 amino acids. Per the germline V gene, CDR1 is MDHEN and CDR2 is SYDVKM. Trimming left V 5 bases short and J 7 bases short, with 15 bases between.

This clonotype was found a few times. CDR3 sequence (DNA): TGTGCCAGCAGCTTTACAATTAGCTCCTACGAGCAGTACTTC. It translates to CASSFTISSYEQYF. The chain joins TRBV5-5 to TRBJ2-7; no firm D call. Trimming took 2 bases from V and 0 from J, leaving 9 bases between them. The germline gives CDR1 SGHKS, CDR2 YYEKEE (reference sequence). The CDR3 has 14 amino acids.

This clonotype was counted at least ten times. The V call is TRBV29-1, the J call TRBJ2-7; D is possibly TRBD1 (5 bases). Germline loops: CDR1 SQVTM, CDR2 ANQGSEA. The germline V and J ends were trimmed by 4 bases and 5 bases, with 12 bases remaining between them. The CDR3 covers 12 residues. The CDR3 DNA reads as TGCAGCGTTGGAAAGGGGCTCGACGAGCAGTACTTC. Translation: CSVGKGLDEQYF.

This clonotype has at least ten counts. The chain recombines TRBV27 with TRBJ1-5, with D uncertain. V lost 2 bases to trimming and J lost 0 bases, with 8 bases between them. This CDR3 contains 15 residues. Germline CDR1 and CDR2: MNHEY and SMNVEV (reference sequence). The CDR3 region is CASSLNPYSNQPQHF. DNA for the CDR3: TGTGCCAGCAGTTTAAACCCGTATAGCAATCAGCCCCAGCATTTT.

This clonotype was recorded at least ten times. The rearrangement joins TRBV9 to TRBJ2-1, with 10 bases matching TRBD2. V lost 0 bases to trimming and J lost 4 bases; unmatched junction nucleotides: 4. The length of the CDR3 is 16 residues. The germline CDR1 and CDR2 sequences are SGDLS and YYNGEE. The CDR3 DNA is TGTGCCAGCAGCGTAGTTAGCGGGGGGTTTTACAATGAGCAGTTCTTC. Its protein is CASSVVSGGFYNEQFF.

This clonotype was seen at least ten times. This chain uses TRBV5-1 with TRBJ1-1; tentative D call: TRBD1 (5 bases). This CDR3 has 14 amino acids. Germline V gene lookup returns CDR1 SGHRS and CDR2 YFSETQ. V lost 4 bases to trimming and J lost 3 bases, with 13 bases between them. CDR3 bases: TGCGCCAGCAGCCTCAGAGGGGTCGACACTGAAGCTTTCTTT. It specifies CASSLRGVDTEAFF.

This clonotype was counted only a few times. This chain joins TRBV20-1 and TRBJ1-6; D remains unclear. Germline CDR1 reads DFQATT; CDR2 reads SNEGSKA (reference sequence). Trimming took 0 bases from V and 5 from J, leaving 8 bases between them. CDR3 length: 14 amino acids. Here the CDR3 DNA reads TGCAGTGCTAGAGATCAACGGAATAATTCACCCCTCCACTTT. Amino acids: CSARDQRNNSPLHF.

This clonotype came up many times. CDR3 nucleotides: TGCAGTGCTAGGCACGGGAGAGGGTACCAAGAGACCCAGTACTTC. Translated: CSARHGRGYQETQYF. V usage is TRBV20-1 and J usage is TRBJ2-5, with D tentatively TRBD2 (6 bases). V was trimmed by 3 bases and J by 0 bases, leaving 14 bases between them. This CDR3 has 15 amino acids. The germline CDR1 and CDR2 sequences are DFQATT and SNEGSKA (reference sequence).

The sample holds many counts of this clonotype. The rearrangement links TRBV27 to TRBJ2-1; 16 positions match TRBD2. The germline CDR1 and CDR2 sequences are MNHEY and SMNVEV (reference sequence). The CDR3 runs to 18 residues. After removal of 4 bases from V and 3 bases from J, the junction contained 6 bases not matched to a gene. CDR3 DNA sequence: TGTGCCAGCAGTTCATCGGGACTAGCGGGGGGGAGCTACAATGAGCAGTTCTTC. Protein product: CASSSSGLAGGSYNEQFF.

This clonotype was recorded many times. The CDR3 region is CASSLAGDEQYF. In DNA, the CDR3 is TGCGCCAGCAGCTTGGCGGGGGACGAGCAGTACTTC. V is TRBV5-1 and J is TRBJ2-7, with D maybe TRBD2 (6 bases). The CDR3 is made up of 12 amino acids. The ends were cut back, 0 bases at V and 5 bases at J, with 6 bases in the middle. Germline V gives CDR1 SGHRS, CDR2 YFSETQ.

This clonotype was picked up many times. The rearrangement uses TRBV28 and TRBJ2-1; 9 bases are a match to TRBD2. The CDR3 spans 17 residues. In germline, CDR1 is MDHEN, CDR2 SYDVKM. The J segment lost 7 bases and the V segment lost 5 bases, leaving 15 bases of the junction unmatched. The CDR3 DNA reads TGTGCCAGCAGTCCCCTTAGCGGGAGCTTCTTCAGGAATGAGCAGTTCTTC. As protein: CASSPLSGSFFRNEQFF.

In this sample, this clonotype turned up a few times. V usage is TRBV15 and J usage is TRBJ1-2; D is unresolved. The CDR3 is made up of 13 amino acids. Deletions cut 3 bases from V and 5 bases from J, with 10 bases between. Germline values: CDR1 LNHNV, CDR2 YYDKDF (reference sequence). This CDR3 is CATSRAGKYGYTF. In DNA, the CDR3 is TGTGCCACCAGCAGGGCGGGGAAGTATGGCTACACCTTC.

The rearrangement uses TRBV6-1 and TRBJ2-3; weak D call: TRBD2 (7 bases). The germline V gene encodes CDR1 MNHNS and CDR2 SASEGT. The germline V and J ends were trimmed by 6 bases and 0 bases, with 10 bases remaining between them. The CDR3 runs 14 residues. This chain's CDR3 is CASSGGLSTDTQYF. In nucleotides, the CDR3 is TGTGCCAGCAGCGGGGGGCTGAGCACAGATACGCAGTATTTT.

The chain carries TRBV6-1 and TRBJ2-5; unclear D gene. This CDR3 has 12 residues. The V end lost 8 bases, the J end lost 0 bases, and 7 bases lay between the germline ends. Per the germline V gene, CDR1 is MNHNS and CDR2 is SASEGT. CDR3 DNA sequence: TGTGCCAGCGTAGGAAACCAAGAGACCCAGTACTTC. Protein: CASVGNQETQYF.

This clonotype was recorded many times. CDR3 sequence reads: CSASPRTRNRYEQYF. For the CDR3, the DNA is TGCAGTGCTAGTCCCCGCACCAGGAATAGATACGAGCAGTACTTC. This chain links TRBV20-1 with TRBJ2-7; D is unresolved. This CDR3 has 15 amino acids. Germline lookup yields CDR1 DFQATT and CDR2 SNEGSKA (reference sequence). Trimming stripped 3 bases from V and 4 bases from J, with 19 bases between.